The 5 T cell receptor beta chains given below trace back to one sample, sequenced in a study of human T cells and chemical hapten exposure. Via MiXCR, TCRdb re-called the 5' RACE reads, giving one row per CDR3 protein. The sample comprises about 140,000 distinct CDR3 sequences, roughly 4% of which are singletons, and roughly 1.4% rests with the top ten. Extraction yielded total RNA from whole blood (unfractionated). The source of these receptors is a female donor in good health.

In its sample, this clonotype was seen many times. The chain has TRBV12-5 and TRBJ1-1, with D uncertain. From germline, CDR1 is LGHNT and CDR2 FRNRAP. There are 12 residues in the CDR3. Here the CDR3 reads CASSGLSTEAFF. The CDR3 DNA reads TGTGCCTCGTCGGGGTTGAGCACTGAAGCTTTCTTT.

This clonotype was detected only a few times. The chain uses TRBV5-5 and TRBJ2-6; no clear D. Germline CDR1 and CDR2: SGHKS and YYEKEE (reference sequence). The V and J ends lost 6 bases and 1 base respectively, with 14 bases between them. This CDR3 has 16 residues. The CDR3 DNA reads TGTGCCAGCAAGGGCAGGCCTCTTTCTGGGGCCAACGTCCTGACTTTC. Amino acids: CASKGRPLSGANVLTF.

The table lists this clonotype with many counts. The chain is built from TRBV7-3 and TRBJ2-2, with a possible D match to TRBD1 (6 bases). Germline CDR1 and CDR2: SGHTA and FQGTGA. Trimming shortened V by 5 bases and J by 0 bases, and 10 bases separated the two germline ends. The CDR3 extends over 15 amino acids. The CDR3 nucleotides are TGTGCCAGCAGCCTCCGGGACACGAACACCGGGGAGCTGTTTTTT. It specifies CASSLRDTNTGELFF.

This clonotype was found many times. The CDR3 sequence is CSASSIYNEQFF. The CDR3 nucleotides read TGCAGTGCTAGTTCCATTTACAATGAGCAGTTCTTC. The chain employs TRBV20-1 and TRBJ2-1; no clear D gene. The germline CDR1 and CDR2 sequences are DFQATT and SNEGSKA (reference sequence). Trimming took off 3 bases at V and 4 bases at J, with 7 bases between the two ends. This CDR3 has 12 amino acids.

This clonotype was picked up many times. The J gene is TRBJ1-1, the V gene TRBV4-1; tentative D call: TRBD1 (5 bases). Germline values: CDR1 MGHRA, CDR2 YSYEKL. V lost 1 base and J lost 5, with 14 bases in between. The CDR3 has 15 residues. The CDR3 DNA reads TGCGCCAGCAGCCAAGTTTTGGGGGTACCGACTGAAGCTTTCTTT. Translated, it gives CASSQVLGVPTEAFF.